This section outlines one T cell receptor (beta chain) sequence together with its context. Its antigen is unknown. Naive CD8 cells, CD45RO-negative and positively selected for CCR7, excluded terminally differentiated effector memory CD45RA+ cells. The data were obtained in a study of shared clonotypes between healthy human individuals. The study's findings and limits: Naive subsets usually exceeded memory subsets in estimated richness.

Original handling: With immunoSEQ giving junction-only sequences and no quality scores, filtering differed. Assay: immunoSEQ multiplex PCR; the TCRdb copy retains only in-frame clones and omits some. D and trimming come from the DNA, and the V and J calls and clone size come from that table. The profile covers 550,000 to 650,000 clones, with about 96% appearing a single time and roughly 0.12% taken by the ten largest. The germline gives CDR1 SGHVS, CDR2 FNYEAQ. The CDR3 is 14 residues long. The germline V and J ends were trimmed by 4 bases and 2 bases, with 11 bases remaining between them. The specimen sequenced was naive CD8+ T cells sorted from blood. The receptor was isolated from a woman in her twenties or thirties in good health. The gene calls are TRBV7-6 and TRBJ2-5; tentatively, D is TRBD1 (5 bases). This chain's CDR3 is CASSSIREQETQYF. For the CDR3, the DNA is TGTGCCAGCAGCTCGATCAGGGAACAAGAGACCCAGTACTTC.